The 3 T cell receptor beta chains reported below all come from one sample, sequenced in a study of T cells after yellow fever vaccination. MiXCR was run by TCRdb on the 5' RACE reads, yielding one entry per CDR3 protein. The data show 300,000 to 400,000 distinct CDR3 sequences, with about 8.7% seen just once and roughly 18% held by the top ten. The sample in question was PBMCs, obtained on the day of the first yellow fever vaccination. The receptors derive from a man younger than 30 who received the YFV17D yellow fever vaccine.

This clonotype turned up a few times. The chain carries TRBV12-3 or TRBV12-4 and TRBJ1-4; 10 bases are shared with TRBD1. CDR3 length: 16 amino acids. The ends lost 6 bases at V and 6 bases at J; junction bases unmatched: 10. The CDR3 region has the DNA TGTGCCAGCAGCCCAACCGGACAGGGGGAGGATGAAAAACTGTTTTTT. This encodes CASSPTGQGEDEKLFF.

This clonotype has a count of ten or more. The chain recombines TRBV2 with TRBJ2-1; 10 positions agree with TRBD2. The CDR3 has 14 residues. Unmatched junction bases numbered 5, after V lost 5 bases and J lost 7 bases. Germline lookup yields CDR1 SNHLY and CDR2 FYNNEI. The CDR3 DNA sequence: TGTGCCAGCAGTAGCGGGGGGGCCAGGAATGAGCAGTTCTTC. Amino acids: CASSSGGARNEQFF.

This clonotype was seen more than once but under ten times. The chain joins TRBV6-5 to TRBJ1-1; D perhaps matches TRBD1 (6 bases). This CDR3 region has 14 residues. Trimming pared 3 bases from V and 3 bases from J, leaving 11 bases between. Germline loops: CDR1 MNHEY, CDR2 SVGAGI. CDR3 bases: TGTGCCAGCAGTTATTCGGACAGTTACACTGAAGCTTTCTTT. It is translated as CASSYSDSYTEAFF.